The rows below give T cell receptor beta chains drawn from one sample of a study of Ad26.COV2.S vaccination and SARS-CoV-2 variants. Clones were sequenced by immunoSEQ multiplex PCR, and TCRdb holds only the in-frame ones, with some missing. The table lists roughly 410,000 clones, 83% of them singletons. Sample: peripheral blood, taken in a trial of Ad26.COV2.S vaccine versus placebo. The receptors come from a person between 18 and 60 years old who received the Ad26.COV2.S COVID-19 vaccine or a placebo. Each CDR3 is given with its conserved first and last residue. The order of the fields is CDR3 protein, CDR3 DNA, J gene, D gene, clone size, V gene. D genes are given only for firm matches. A row's size may be missing; if present it is once, few, many or a size class.

CDR3 protein: CASSSEGGNTIYF
CDR3 DNA: TGCGCCAGCAGCTCCGAGGGGGGAAACACCATATATTTT
J gene: TRBJ1-3
D gene: -
clone size: -
V gene: TRBV5-1

CDR3 protein: CASSVGPGGYEQYF
CDR3 DNA: TGTGCCAGCAGCGTAGGCCCAGGGGGCTACGAGCAGTACTTC
J gene: TRBJ2-7
D gene: TRBD1
clone size: few
V gene: TRBV9

CDR3 protein: CASSLFQGGTEAFF
CDR3 DNA: TGTGCCAGCAGCTTGTTCCAGGGTGGGACTGAAGCTTTCTTT
J gene: TRBJ1-1
D gene: -
clone size: -
V gene: TRBV5-5

CDR3 protein: CASSPTRQGKENTQYF
CDR3 DNA: TGTGCCAGCTCACCGACCCGACAGGGAAAGGAAAATACGCAGTATTTT
J gene: TRBJ2-3
D gene: TRBD1
clone size: -
V gene: TRBV18

CDR3 protein: CASTPGSPYEQYF
CDR3 DNA: TGTGCCAGCACACCGGGGAGCCCCTACGAGCAGTACTTC
J gene: TRBJ2-7
D gene: -
clone size: -
V gene: TRBV6-6

CDR3 protein: CASSLGAKGANEQFF
CDR3 DNA: TGTGCCAGCAGCTTGGGCGCGAAGGGGGCCAATGAGCAGTTCTTC
J gene: TRBJ2-1
D gene: TRBD1
clone size: once
V gene: TRBV5-4

CDR3 protein: CASSLSQGRSYEQYF
CDR3 DNA: TGCGCCAGCAGCTTGTCTCAGGGGCGCTCCTACGAGCAGTACTTC
J gene: TRBJ2-7
D gene: -
clone size: few
V gene: TRBV5-1

CDR3 protein: CAISDNLQDYGYTF
CDR3 DNA: TGTGCCATCAGTGACAACCTTCAGGACTATGGCTACACCTTC
J gene: TRBJ1-2
D gene: -
clone size: -
V gene: TRBV10-3

CDR3 protein: CASNAGGAGGYTF
CDR3 DNA: TGTGCCAGTAACGCTGGGGGGGCCGGCGGCTACACCTTC
J gene: TRBJ1-2
D gene: -
clone size: -
V gene: TRBV19

CDR3 protein: CASSGLDGGGRKTQYF
CDR3 DNA: TGCGCCAGCAGCGGCCTTGATGGCGGGGGCCGAAAGACCCAGTACTTC
J gene: TRBJ2-5
D gene: -
clone size: -
V gene: TRBV5-1

CDR3 protein: CASSPTFSGDTEAFF
CDR3 DNA: TGTGCCAGCAGCCCCACCTTCTCAGGGGACACTGAAGCTTTCTTT
J gene: TRBJ1-1
D gene: -
clone size: -
V gene: TRBV3-1/TRBV3-2

CDR3 protein: CATSRDGSGSPTDTQYF
CDR3 DNA: TGTGCCACCAGCAGAGATGGGTCGGGGTCCCCCACAGATACGCAGTATTTT
J gene: TRBJ2-3
D gene: -
clone size: -
V gene: TRBV15

CDR3 protein: CASSSAGTGDYEQYF
CDR3 DNA: TGTGCCAGCAGCTCCGCCGGGACGGGAGATTACGAGCAGTACTTC
J gene: TRBJ2-7
D gene: -
clone size: -
V gene: TRBV7-6

CDR3 protein: CASSPISGSHPYEQYF
CDR3 DNA: TGTGCCAGCTCACCAATTTCTGGGTCCCATCCCTACGAGCAGTACTTC
J gene: TRBJ2-7
D gene: -
clone size: few
V gene: TRBV18

CDR3 protein: CAISASYEQYF
CDR3 DNA: TGTGCCATCAGCGCATCCTACGAGCAGTACTTC
J gene: TRBJ2-7
D gene: -
clone size: -
V gene: TRBV10-3

CDR3 protein: CASMEGFIDEQYF
CDR3 DNA: TGTGCCAGTATGGAGGGCTTTATAGACGAGCAGTACTTC
J gene: TRBJ2-7
D gene: -
clone size: once
V gene: TRBV7-9

CDR3 protein: CASSPTENTEAFF
CDR3 DNA: TGTGCCAGCTCACCGACGGAGAACACTGAAGCTTTCTTT
J gene: TRBJ1-1
D gene: -
clone size: -
V gene: TRBV18

CDR3 protein: CASRLAGNTGELFF
CDR3 DNA: TGCGCCAGCCGACTAGCGGGGAACACCGGGGAGCTGTTTTTT
J gene: TRBJ2-2
D gene: TRBD2
clone size: -
V gene: TRBV5-1

CDR3 protein: CASSLWIGRISNQPQHF
CDR3 DNA: TGTGCCAGCAGCTTGTGGATCGGCAGAATTAGCAATCAGCCCCAGCATTTT
J gene: TRBJ1-5
D gene: -
clone size: once
V gene: TRBV5-6

CDR3 protein: CASSPRARLAGGSRDEQFF
CDR3 DNA: TGTGCCAGCAGCCCCCGTGCCCGGCTAGCGGGGGGATCCCGCGACGAGCAGTTCTTC
J gene: TRBJ2-1
D gene: TRBD2
clone size: -
V gene: TRBV7-2

CDR3 protein: CASSPKGLAGDGPYEQYF
CDR3 DNA: TGTGCCAGCAGTCCAAAGGGGCTAGCGGGGGACGGACCCTACGAGCAGTACTTC
J gene: TRBJ2-7
D gene: TRBD2
clone size: -
V gene: TRBV27

CDR3 protein: CSVEGLAGGRSYNEQFF
CDR3 DNA: TGCAGCGTTGAGGGACTAGCGGGGGGTCGCTCCTACAATGAGCAGTTCTTC
J gene: TRBJ2-1
D gene: TRBD2
clone size: -
V gene: TRBV29-1

CDR3 protein: CASSPPSGAGNTIYF
CDR3 DNA: TGTGCCAGCTCACCACCTTCCGGGGCAGGAAACACCATATATTTT
J gene: TRBJ1-3
D gene: -
clone size: few
V gene: TRBV18

CDR3 protein: CASSLLVGGGTEAFF
CDR3 DNA: TGCGCCAGCAGCTTGCTCGTGGGTGGCGGCACTGAAGCTTTCTTT
J gene: TRBJ1-1
D gene: -
clone size: -
V gene: TRBV5-1

CDR3 protein: CASSATGLAGGGYF
CDR3 DNA: TGTGCCAGCAGTGCGACGGGACTAGCGGGGGGCGGTTACTTC
J gene: TRBJ2-7
D gene: TRBD2
clone size: few
V gene: TRBV2

CDR3 protein: CASSQFVNVGSGANVLTF
CDR3 DNA: TGCGCCAGCAGCCAGTTCGTAAATGTGGGCTCTGGGGCCAACGTCCTGACTTTC
J gene: TRBJ2-6
D gene: -
clone size: -
V gene: TRBV4-3

CDR3 protein: CASSFSRQETQYF
CDR3 DNA: TGTGCCAGCAGCTTCTCGCGACAAGAGACCCAGTACTTC
J gene: TRBJ2-5
D gene: -
clone size: -
V gene: TRBV7-2

CDR3 protein: CASSVQGFQETQYF
CDR3 DNA: TGTGCCAGCAGCGTCCAGGGGTTCCAAGAGACCCAGTACTTC
J gene: TRBJ2-5
D gene: -
clone size: -
V gene: TRBV5-4